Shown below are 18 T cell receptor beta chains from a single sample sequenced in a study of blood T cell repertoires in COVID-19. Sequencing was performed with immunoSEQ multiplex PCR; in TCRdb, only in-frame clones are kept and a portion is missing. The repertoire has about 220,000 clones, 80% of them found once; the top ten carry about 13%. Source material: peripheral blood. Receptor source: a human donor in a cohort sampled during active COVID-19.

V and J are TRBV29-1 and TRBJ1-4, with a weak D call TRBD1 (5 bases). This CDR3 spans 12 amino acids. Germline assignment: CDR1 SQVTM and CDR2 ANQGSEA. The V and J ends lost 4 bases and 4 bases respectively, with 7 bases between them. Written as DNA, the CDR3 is TGCAGCGTTGGACAGTTTAATGAAAAACTGTTTTTT. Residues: CSVGQFNEKLFF.

The CDR3 region is CASSLDPSGEDYGYTF. In DNA, the CDR3 is TGCGCCAGCAGCTTGGACCCCTCGGGGGAGGACTATGGCTACACCTTC. This sequence joins TRBV5-1 and TRBJ1-2, with TRBD1 as a possible D gene (5 bases). Trimming removed 0 bases from V and 3 bases from J, with 15 bases in between. Germline V gene sequence: CDR1 SGHRS, CDR2 YFSETQ. The CDR3 runs 16 residues. Based on the CDR3 plus reference TRBV5-1 and TRBJ1-2, the full variable domain is KAGVTQTPRYLIKTRGQQVTLSCSPISGHRSVSWYQQTPGQGLQFLFEYFSETQRNKGNFPGRFSGRQFSNSRSEMNVSTLELGDSALYLCASSLDPSGEDYGYTFGSGTRLTVV.

CDR3 coding DNA: TGTGCCACCAGTGATTTAGGGGCAGGGAATCAGCCCCAGCATTTT. It specifies CATSDLGAGNQPQHF. The chain employs TRBV24-1 and TRBJ1-5; D might be TRBD1 (5 bases). The CDR3 covers 15 residues. V dropped 1 base and J dropped 4 bases, with 10 bases sitting between them. CDR1 is KGHDR, CDR2 SFDVKD, per germline.

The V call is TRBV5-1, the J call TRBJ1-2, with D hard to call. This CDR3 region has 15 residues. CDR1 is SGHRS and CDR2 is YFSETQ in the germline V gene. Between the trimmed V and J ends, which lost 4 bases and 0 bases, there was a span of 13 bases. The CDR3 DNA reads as TGCGCCAGCAGCCTCCTCGCGCTGTCTAACTATGGCTACACCTTC. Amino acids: CASSLLALSNYGYTF.

CDR3 residues: CASSLGTDVLFYGYTF. CDR3 bases: TGTGCCAGTAGTCTGGGGACAGACGTTTTATTCTATGGCTACACCTTC. This chain links TRBV19 with TRBJ1-2, with 7 bases fitting TRBD1. From germline, CDR1 is LNHDA and CDR2 SQIVND (reference sequence). This CDR3 contains 16 residues. After removal of 5 bases from V and 4 bases from J, the junction contained 13 bases not matched to a gene. The whole variable domain, filled in from reference TRBV19 and TRBJ1-2, reads DGGITQSPKYLFRKEGQNVTLSCEQNLNHDAMYWYRQDPGQGLRLIYYSQIVNDFQKGDIAEGYSVSREKKESFPLTVTSAQKNPTAFYLCASSLGTDVLFYGYTFGSGTRLTVV.

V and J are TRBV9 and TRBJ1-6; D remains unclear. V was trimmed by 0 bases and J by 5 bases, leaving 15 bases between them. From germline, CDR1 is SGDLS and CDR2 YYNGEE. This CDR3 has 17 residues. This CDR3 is CASSVAGTGRDNSPLHF. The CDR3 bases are TGTGCCAGCAGCGTAGCTGGTACGGGTAGAGATAATTCACCCCTCCACTTT.

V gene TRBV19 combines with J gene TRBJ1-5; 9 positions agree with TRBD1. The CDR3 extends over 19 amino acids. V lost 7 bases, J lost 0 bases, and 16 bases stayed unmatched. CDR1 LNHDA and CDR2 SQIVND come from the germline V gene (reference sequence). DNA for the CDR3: TGTGCCAGTACCCCAAACCCGGGACAGGGATCGGTTAGCAATCAGCCCCAGCATTTT. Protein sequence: CASTPNPGQGSVSNQPQHF.

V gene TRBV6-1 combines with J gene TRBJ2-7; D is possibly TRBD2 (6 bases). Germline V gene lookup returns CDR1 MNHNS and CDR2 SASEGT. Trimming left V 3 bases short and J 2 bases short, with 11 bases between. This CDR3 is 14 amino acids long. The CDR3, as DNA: TGTGCCAGCAGTGATTGGCGGGGTACCTACGAGCAGTACTTC. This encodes CASSDWRGTYEQYF.

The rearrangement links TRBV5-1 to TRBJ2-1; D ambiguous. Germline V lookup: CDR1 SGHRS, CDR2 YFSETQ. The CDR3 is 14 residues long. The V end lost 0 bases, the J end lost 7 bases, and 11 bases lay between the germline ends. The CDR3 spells CASSLDYVENEQFF. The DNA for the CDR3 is TGCGCCAGCAGCTTGGACTATGTTGAGAATGAGCAGTTCTTC.

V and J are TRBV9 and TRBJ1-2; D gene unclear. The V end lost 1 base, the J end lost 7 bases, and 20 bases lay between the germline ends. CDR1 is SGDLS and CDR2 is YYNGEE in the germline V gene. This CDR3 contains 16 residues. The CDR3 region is CASSVRSRKLGSGYTF. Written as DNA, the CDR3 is TGTGCCAGCAGCGTACGTAGCCGAAAACTGGGTAGTGGCTACACCTTC.

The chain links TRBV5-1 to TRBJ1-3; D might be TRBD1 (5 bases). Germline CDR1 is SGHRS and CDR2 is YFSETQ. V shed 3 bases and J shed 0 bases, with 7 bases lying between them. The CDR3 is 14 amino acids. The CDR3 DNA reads TGCGCCAGCAGCTCGGGGGGCTCTGGAAACACCATATATTTT. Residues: CASSSGGSGNTIYF.

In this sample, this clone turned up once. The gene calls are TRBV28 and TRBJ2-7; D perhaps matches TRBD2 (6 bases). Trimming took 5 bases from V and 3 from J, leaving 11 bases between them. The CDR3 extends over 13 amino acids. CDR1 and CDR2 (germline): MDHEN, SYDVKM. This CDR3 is CASSRTGLYEQYF. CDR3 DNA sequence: TGTGCCAGCAGTCGGACGGGACTCTACGAGCAGTACTTC.

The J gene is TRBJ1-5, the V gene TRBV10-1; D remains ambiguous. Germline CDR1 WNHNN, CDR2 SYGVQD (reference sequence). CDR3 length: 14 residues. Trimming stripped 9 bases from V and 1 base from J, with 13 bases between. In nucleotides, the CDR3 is TGCGCCAGACAAGTTCATGAAAGCAATCAGCCCCAGCATTTT. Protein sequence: CARQVHESNQPQHF.

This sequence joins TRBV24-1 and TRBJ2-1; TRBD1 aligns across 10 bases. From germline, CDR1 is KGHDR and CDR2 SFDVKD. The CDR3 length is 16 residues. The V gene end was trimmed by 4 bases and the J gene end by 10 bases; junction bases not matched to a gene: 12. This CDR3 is CATSDRDRGRPREQFF. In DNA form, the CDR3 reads TGTGCCACCAGTGACCGCGACAGGGGGCGCCCGCGGGAGCAGTTCTTC.

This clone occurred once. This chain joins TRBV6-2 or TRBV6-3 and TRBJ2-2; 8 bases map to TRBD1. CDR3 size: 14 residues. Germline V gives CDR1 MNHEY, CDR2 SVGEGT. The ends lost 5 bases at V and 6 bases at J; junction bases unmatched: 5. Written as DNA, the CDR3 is TGTGCCAGCAGTGGACAGGGAGTGTCCGGGGAGCTGTTTTTT. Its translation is CASSGQGVSGELFF.

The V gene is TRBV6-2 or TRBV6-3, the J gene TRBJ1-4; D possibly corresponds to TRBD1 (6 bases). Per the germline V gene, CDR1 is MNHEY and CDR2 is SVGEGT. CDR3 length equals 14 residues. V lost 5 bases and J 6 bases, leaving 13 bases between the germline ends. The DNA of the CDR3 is TGTGCCAGCAGTGAGACAGGTCGAGATGAAAAACTGTTTTTT. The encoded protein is CASSETGRDEKLFF.

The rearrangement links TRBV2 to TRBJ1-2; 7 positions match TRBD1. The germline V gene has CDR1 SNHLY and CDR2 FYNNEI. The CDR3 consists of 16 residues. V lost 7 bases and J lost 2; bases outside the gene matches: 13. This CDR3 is CASNPNPGQLNYGYTF. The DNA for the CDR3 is TGTGCCAGCAACCCTAACCCGGGACAGCTGAACTATGGCTACACCTTC.

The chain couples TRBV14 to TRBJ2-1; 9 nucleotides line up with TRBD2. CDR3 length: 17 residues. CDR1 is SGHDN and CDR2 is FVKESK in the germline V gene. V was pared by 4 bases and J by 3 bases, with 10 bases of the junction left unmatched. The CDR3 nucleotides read TGTGCCAGCAGCCCATTCCTAGCGGGACCGGTCTACAATGAGCAGTTCTTC. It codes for CASSPFLAGPVYNEQFF.